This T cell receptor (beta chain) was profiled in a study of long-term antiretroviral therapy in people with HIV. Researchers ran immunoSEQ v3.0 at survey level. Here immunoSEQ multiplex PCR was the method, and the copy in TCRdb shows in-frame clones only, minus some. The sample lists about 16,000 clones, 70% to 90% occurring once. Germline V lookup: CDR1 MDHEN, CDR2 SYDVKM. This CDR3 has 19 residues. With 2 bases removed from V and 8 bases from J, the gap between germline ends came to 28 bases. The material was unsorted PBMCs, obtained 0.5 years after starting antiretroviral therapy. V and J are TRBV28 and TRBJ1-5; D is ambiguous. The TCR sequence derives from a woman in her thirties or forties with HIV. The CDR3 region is CASSLPTTGPESISEPQHF. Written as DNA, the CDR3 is TGTGCCAGCAGTTTACCTACTACCGGGCCAGAGTCGATTTCGGAGCCCCAGCATTTT.